Below, 9 T cell receptor beta chains from the same sample are listed, as sequenced in a study of blood T cell repertoires in COVID-19 (dated by TCRdb to the early 2020s). The library was produced with the immunoSEQ multiplex PCR assay. Sourced from immuneACCESS, this table was stored by TCRdb with only in-frame sequences that have V and J called. A share of the clones is absent; for the studies checked, an unresolved V gene accounts for under half, and the remainder has no known explanation. A total of 150,000 to 200,000 clones appear in this sample, roughly three quarters of them only once. Of the sample, 15% to 20% is held by the ten largest clones. The sample comprised peripheral blood. The receptors here all came from a man in his sixties with active or convalescent COVID-19.

V and J are TRBV5-8 and TRBJ2-1, with TRBD2 matching over 8 bases. The CDR3 has 14 residues. Per the germline V gene, CDR1 is SGHTS and CDR2 is YDEGEE. V lost 9 bases to trimming and J lost 2 bases; unmatched junction nucleotides: 7. CDR3 in DNA: TGTGCCACAGGACTAGCTCTCCCCTACAATGAGCAGTTCTTC. It yields the protein CATGLALPYNEQFF.

The chain uses TRBV5-1 and TRBJ1-3; TRBD1 might be the D (6 bases). Between the trimmed V and J ends, which lost 2 bases and 1 base, there was a span of 7 bases. The CDR3 loop spans 14 amino acids. Germline-derived CDR1 and CDR2 are SGHRS and YFSETQ. CDR3 amino acids: CASSLQGSGNTIYF. The CDR3, as DNA: TGCGCCAGCAGCTTACAGGGATCTGGAAACACCATATATTTT. The full variable domain, with the rest looked up from reference TRBV5-1 and TRBJ1-3, is KAGVTQTPRYLIKTRGQQVTLSCSPISGHRSVSWYQQTPGQGLQFLFEYFSETQRNKGNFPGRFSGRQFSNSRSEMNVSTLELGDSALYLCASSLQGSGNTIYFGEGSWLTVV.

The rearrangement uses TRBV4-3 and TRBJ1-1, with D possibly matching TRBD1 (5 bases). V dropped 4 bases and J dropped 0 bases, with 12 bases sitting between them. CDR1 and CDR2 from the germline V gene are LGHNA and YSLEER. The CDR3 covers 15 residues. CDR3 in amino acids: CASSPGGFLNTEAFF. CDR3 DNA: TGCGCCAGCAGCCCGGGGGGGTTCCTGAACACTGAAGCTTTCTTT.

The gene calls are TRBV25-1 and TRBJ2-1; 8 bases match TRBD2. Germline V gives CDR1 MGHDK, CDR2 SYGVNS. The CDR3 length is 13 residues. V lost 4 bases to trimming and J lost 8 bases; unmatched junction nucleotides: 4. The CDR3 coding sequence is TGTGCCAGCAGTGGGGGACTAGTCCATGAGCAGTTCTTC. This codes for CASSGGLVHEQFF.

This rearrangement joins TRBV18 to TRBJ2-7; 11 bases are a match to TRBD2. V was clipped by 0 bases and J by 0 bases; unmatched bases: 1. CDR3 length equals 16 residues. Per germline, CDR1 KGHSH and CDR2 LQKENI. This CDR3 is CASSPPGTSGSYEQYF. In DNA form, the CDR3 reads TGTGCCAGCTCACCACCCGGGACTAGCGGCTCCTACGAGCAGTACTTC.

The V and J genes are TRBV28 and TRBJ1-2, with TRBD1 matching 12 bases. The J segment lost 5 bases and the V segment lost 7 bases, leaving 14 bases of the junction unmatched. The CDR3 covers 17 residues. Germline values: CDR1 MDHEN, CDR2 SYDVKM. CDR3 sequence reads: CASISPGQGAFLYGYTF. The CDR3 DNA follows: TGTGCCAGCATCTCTCCGGGACAGGGGGCCTTCTTGTATGGCTACACCTTC.

Turning to this clone: Other DNA sequences in this sample translate to the same CDR3. The chain couples TRBV18 to TRBJ2-7; 10 nucleotides line up with TRBD1. The CDR3 is 13 amino acids. Trimming removed 2 bases from V and 6 bases from J; junction bases left unmatched: 1. From germline, CDR1 is KGHSH and CDR2 LQKENI. The CDR3 spells CASSPRDRGEQYF. The CDR3 bases are TGTGCCAGCTCACCAAGGGACAGGGGCGAGCAGTACTTC.

This clone was counted between two and nine times. The genes are TRBV7-9 and TRBJ2-3, with D possibly being TRBD2 (5 bases). This CDR3 is 16 amino acids long. V was cut by 2 bases and J by 0 bases, with 12 bases left in between. Germline V lookup: CDR1 SEHNR, CDR2 FQNEAQ (reference sequence). The CDR3 DNA follows: TGTGCCAGCAGCTTACGGGGTTTCTCAAGCACAGATACGCAGTATTTT. This translates into CASSLRGFSSTDTQYF.

The CDR3 nucleotides read TGTGCCAGCAGCTTCGTTAACTATGGCTACACCTTC. Amino acid sequence: CASSFVNYGYTF. This chain uses TRBV5-8 with TRBJ1-2; D is unclear. Germline CDR1 and CDR2: SGHTS and YDEGEE. V lost 2 bases and J lost 1, with 3 bases in between. This CDR3 spans 12 amino acids.